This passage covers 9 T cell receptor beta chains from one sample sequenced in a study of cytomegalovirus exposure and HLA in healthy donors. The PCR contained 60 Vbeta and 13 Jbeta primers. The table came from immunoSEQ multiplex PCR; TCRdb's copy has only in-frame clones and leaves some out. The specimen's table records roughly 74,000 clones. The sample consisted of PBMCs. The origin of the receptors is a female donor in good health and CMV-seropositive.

For the CDR3, the DNA is TGTGCCAGCAGCTTCGACAGGCAAGAGACCCAGTACTTC. Protein: CASSFDRQETQYF. The rearrangement links TRBV27 to TRBJ2-5; tentatively, D is TRBD1 (6 bases). The CDR3 spans 13 residues. Germline lookup yields CDR1 MNHEY and CDR2 SMNVEV (reference sequence). The V gene lost 6 bases and the J gene lost 2 bases, with 10 bases spanning the gap.

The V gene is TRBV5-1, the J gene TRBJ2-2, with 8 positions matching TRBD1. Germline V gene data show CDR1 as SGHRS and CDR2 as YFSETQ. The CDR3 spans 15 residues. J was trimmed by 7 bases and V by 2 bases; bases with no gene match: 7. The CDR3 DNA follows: TGCGCCAGCAGCTTTCGGCAGGGGGCCGGCGGGGAGCTGTTTTTT. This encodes CASSFRQGAGGELFF.

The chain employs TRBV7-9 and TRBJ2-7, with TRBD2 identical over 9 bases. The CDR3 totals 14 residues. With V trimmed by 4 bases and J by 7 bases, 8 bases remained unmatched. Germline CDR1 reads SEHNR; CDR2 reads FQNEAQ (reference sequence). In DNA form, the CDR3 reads TGTGCCAGCAGCTCTAGCGGGGCCGGATCGGAGCAGTACTTC. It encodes CASSSSGAGSEQYF.

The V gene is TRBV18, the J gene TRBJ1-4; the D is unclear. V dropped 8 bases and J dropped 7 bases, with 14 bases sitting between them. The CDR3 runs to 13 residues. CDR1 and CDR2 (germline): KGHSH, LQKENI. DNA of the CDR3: TGTGCCAGCCGATCCGGGATAGGTGAAAAACTGTTTTTT. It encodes CASRSGIGEKLFF. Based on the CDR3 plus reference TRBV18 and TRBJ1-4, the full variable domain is NAGVMQNPRHLVRRRGQEARLRCSPMKGHSHVYWYRQLPEEGLKFMVYLQKENIIDESGMPKERFSAEFPKEGPSILRIQQVVRGDSAAYFCASRSGIGEKLFFGSGTQLSVL.

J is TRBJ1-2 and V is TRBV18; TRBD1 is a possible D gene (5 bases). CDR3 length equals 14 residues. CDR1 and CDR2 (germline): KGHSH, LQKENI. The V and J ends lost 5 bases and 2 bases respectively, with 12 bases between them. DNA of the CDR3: TGTGCCAGCTCAGTCAGGGCGAGGAACTATGGCTACACCTTC. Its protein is CASSVRARNYGYTF.

The CDR3 DNA sequence: TGTGCCAGCGGGGGAGCAGGACTAGCTTACGAGCAGTACTTC. It codes for CASGGAGLAYEQYF. The genes are TRBV2 and TRBJ2-7; 8 bases match TRBD2. With 8 bases clipped from V and 4 bases from J, the junction kept 10 bases outside the gene matches. The CDR3 extends over 14 amino acids. Germline V gene data show CDR1 as SNHLY and CDR2 as FYNNEI.

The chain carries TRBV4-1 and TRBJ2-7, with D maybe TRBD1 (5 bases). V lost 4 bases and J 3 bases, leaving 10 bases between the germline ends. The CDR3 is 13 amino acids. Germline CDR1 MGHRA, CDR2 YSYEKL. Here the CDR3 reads CASSLSTVYEQYF. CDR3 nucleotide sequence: TGCGCCAGCAGCCTATCGACAGTCTACGAGCAGTACTTC.

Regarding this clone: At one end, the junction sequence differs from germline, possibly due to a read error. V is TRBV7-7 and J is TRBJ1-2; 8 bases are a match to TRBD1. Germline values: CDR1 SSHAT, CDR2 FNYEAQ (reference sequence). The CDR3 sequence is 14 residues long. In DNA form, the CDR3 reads TGTGCTAGCAGCTCCCCCCGACAGGGGTGTAAGAAGGCCTTC. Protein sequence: CASSSPRQGCKKAF. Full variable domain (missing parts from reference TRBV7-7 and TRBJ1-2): GAGVSQSPRYKVTKRGQDVTLRCDPISSHATLYWYQQALGQGPEFLTYFNYEAQPDKSGLPSDRFSAERPEGSISTLTIQRTEQRDSAMYRCASSSPRQGCKKAFGSGTRLTVV.

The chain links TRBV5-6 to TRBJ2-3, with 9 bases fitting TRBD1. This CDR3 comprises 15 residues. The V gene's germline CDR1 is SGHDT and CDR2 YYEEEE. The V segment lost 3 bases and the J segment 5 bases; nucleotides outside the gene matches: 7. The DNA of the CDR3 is TGTGCCAGCAGCTACTACAGGGGGCAGGGAGATACGCAGTATTTT. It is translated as CASSYYRGQGDTQYF.